This TCR beta chain stems from a study (dated by TCRdb to about 2016). The germline V gene (reference sequence) specifies DFQATT as CDR1 and SNEGSKA as CDR2. The CDR3, from cysteine to phenylalanine, totals 14 residues. Only the CDR3 part of the read is kept: 42 bases, read in frame from the first base. V is shortened by 3 bases, J by 0 bases, and the region joining them spans 12 bases. This clonotype was seen at least ten times. Its antigen is currently not known. Base qualities are not recorded, but no much larger clone differs from it by a single base. The library was obtained by RT-PCR. For sequencing, an Illumina MiSeq was employed. TCRdb redid the processing of the public reads, applying fastp at Q25 and MiXCR, and retained in-frame beta chains. Every distinct CDR3 protein forms one entry, paired with its most common genes and DNA. Present in this sample are about 680,000 distinct CDR3 sequences, approximately 15% of which were seen just once. Roughly 3.9% of the sample is held by the ten biggest clonotypes.

Input material: memory CD4+ T cells from blood. The sequence came from a female donor in good health, serving as a healthy control. The chain employs TRBV20-1 and TRBJ2-7, with no confidently assigned D gene. The sequenced DNA is TGCAGTGCTAGTCCACGTATAAGCTCCTACGAGCAGTACTTC. This encodes CSASPRISSYEQYF.